These T cell receptor beta chains were read from a single sample in a study of CD8+ T cells in alopecia areata. Using immunoSEQ multiplex PCR, the repertoire was profiled, and TCRdb retains in-frame clones only, with some absent. This sample has roughly 200,000 clones; about 55% occur once, and the top ten carry 10% to 12%. The source material was CD8+ T cells sorted from blood, sampled at week 24, from a patient treated with tofacitinib. Receptor source: a human donor with alopecia areata. Each CDR3 is given with its conserved first and last residue. Each record gives: V gene, clone size, J gene, CDR3 protein. Only part of the rows carry a size: once, few, many, or a class if the clone is expanded.

V: TRBV5-6; size: -; J: TRBJ1-2; CDR3: CASSAIDGYTF
V: TRBV29-1; size: -; J: TRBJ1-2; CDR3: CSVSSDSNNYGYTF
V: TRBV14; size: few; J: TRBJ2-3; CDR3: CASSQDGSRTDTQYF
V: TRBV18; size: -; J: TRBJ2-7; CDR3: CASSPRTGTYEQYF
V: TRBV6-1; size: few; J: TRBJ1-1; CDR3: CASSEALGGEWNTEAFF
V: TRBV7-2; size: few; J: TRBJ2-3; CDR3: CASSDLTSTDTQYF
V: TRBV19; size: few; J: TRBJ2-1; CDR3: CASRSGGEQFF
V: TRBV9; size: -; J: TRBJ2-5; CDR3: CASSGYGETQYF
V: TRBV7-3; size: -; J: TRBJ1-2; CDR3: CASSLTPGDYGYTF
V: TRBV7-9; size: -; J: TRBJ2-7; CDR3: CASGGTVYEQYF
V: TRBV10-3; size: -; J: TRBJ2-5; CDR3: CATMGLADQETQYF
V: TRBV13; size: -; J: TRBJ2-1; CDR3: CASSLQGSEQFF
V: TRBV29-1; size: -; J: TRBJ1-5; CDR3: CSVGTGNQPQHF
V: TRBV15; size: -; J: TRBJ1-5; CDR3: CATSRESGNYQPQHF
V: TRBV29-1; size: few; J: TRBJ2-1; CDR3: CSVPAHEGGYNEQFF
V: TRBV6-6; size: -; J: TRBJ1-1; CDR3: CASSKPPEGRTEAFF
V: TRBV19; size: -; J: TRBJ1-1; CDR3: CASSTGLATTEAFF
V: TRBV5-4; size: few; J: TRBJ2-3; CDR3: CASSLLTDTQYF